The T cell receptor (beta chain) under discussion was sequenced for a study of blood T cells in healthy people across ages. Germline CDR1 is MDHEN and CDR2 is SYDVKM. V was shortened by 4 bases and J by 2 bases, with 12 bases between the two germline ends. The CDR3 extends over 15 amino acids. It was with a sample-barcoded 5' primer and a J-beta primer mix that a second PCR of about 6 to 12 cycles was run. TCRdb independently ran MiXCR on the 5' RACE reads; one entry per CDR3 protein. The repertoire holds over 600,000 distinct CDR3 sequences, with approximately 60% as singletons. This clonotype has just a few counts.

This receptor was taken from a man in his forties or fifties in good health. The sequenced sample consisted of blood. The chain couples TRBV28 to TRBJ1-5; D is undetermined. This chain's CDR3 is CASSSGLEGNQPQHF. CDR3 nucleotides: TGTGCCAGCAGTTCTGGGTTGGAAGGCAATCAGCCCCAGCATTTT.